The 8 T cell receptor beta chains listed next were all sequenced from one sample in a study of control samples from healthy donors and cancer patients. Sequenced by immunoSEQ multiplex PCR; TCRdb stores in-frame clones only, minus some. Of roughly 200,000 clones in the sample, roughly 93% were seen once. The specimen sequenced was blood. These receptors came from a man aged 18 to 30 in good health.

The rearrangement uses TRBV29-1 and TRBJ1-1; D is unclear. V lost 7 bases and J lost 0, with 12 bases in between. This CDR3 region has 13 residues. Germline values: CDR1 SQVTM, CDR2 ANQGSEA. CDR3 nucleotides: TGCAGCGCCGACATTGCCTTGAACACTGAAGCTTTCTTT. This sequence encodes CSADIALNTEAFF.

The J gene is TRBJ1-1, the V gene TRBV4-1; no definite D call. V lost 3 bases and J 1 base, leaving 9 bases between the germline ends. This CDR3 has 14 amino acids. Germline CDR1 and CDR2: MGHRA and YSYEKL. CDR3 in DNA: TGCGCCAGCAGCCAGGGTAATTGGAACACTGAAGCTTTCTTT. Protein: CASSQGNWNTEAFF.

The CDR3 bases are TGTGCCAGCAGTCCGAGGGTGTCGGGATACGAGCAGTACTTC. Encoded protein: CASSPRVSGYEQYF. J is TRBJ2-7 and V is TRBV5-6, with D possibly TRBD2 on 5 matching bases. Trimming pared 5 bases from V and 4 bases from J, leaving 16 bases between. This CDR3 spans 14 amino acids. Looked up from germline, CDR1 is SGHDT and CDR2 is YYEEEE.

The DNA of the CDR3 is TGTGCCAGCAGTTTTCGAGACAGGGGGCTAGGGGAGCTGTTTTTT. Translating it yields CASSFRDRGLGELFF. This chain uses TRBV2 with TRBJ2-2; 10 positions agree with TRBD1. This CDR3 contains 15 residues. The germline gives CDR1 SNHLY, CDR2 FYNNEI. V was pared by 5 bases and J by 8 bases, with 8 bases of the junction left unmatched. The full variable domain, with the rest looked up from reference TRBV2 and TRBJ2-2, is EPEVTQTPSHQVTQMGQEVILRCVPISNHLYFYWYRQILGQKVEFLVSFYNNEISEKSEIFDDQFSVERPDGSNFTLKIRSTKLEDSAMYFCASSFRDRGLGELFFGEGSRLTVL.

The rearrangement joins TRBV3-1 (or the pseudogene TRBV3-2) to TRBJ2-7, with a possible D match to TRBD2 (5 bases). Germline values: CDR1 LGHDT, CDR2 YNNKEL (reference sequence). The CDR3 length is 13 residues. Trimming took 4 bases from V and 5 from J, leaving 12 bases between them. CDR3 amino acids: CASSLGEGHEQYF. CDR3 DNA: TGTGCCAGCAGCCTGGGAGAGGGCCACGAGCAGTACTTC.

The chain links TRBV10-1 to TRBJ1-1; the D gene is possibly TRBD1 (5 bases). The CDR3 sequence is 13 residues long. Trimming stripped 3 bases from V and 8 bases from J, with 13 bases between. Per the germline V gene, CDR1 is WNHNN and CDR2 is SYGVQD (reference sequence). The CDR3 reads CASSEAGWQEAFF. The CDR3 nucleotides read TGCGCCAGCAGTGAAGCAGGGTGGCAGGAAGCTTTCTTT.

CDR3 protein: CASSSGQGFYEQYF. In DNA form, the CDR3 reads TGTGCCAGCAGCTCGGGACAGGGGTTCTACGAGCAGTACTTC. This chain uses TRBV7-9 with TRBJ2-7; 10 bases match TRBD1. The V and J ends lost 4 bases and 3 bases, in that order; junction bases with no gene match: 3. Germline V gene sequence: CDR1 SEHNR, CDR2 FQNEAQ (reference sequence). This CDR3 has 14 amino acids.

This chain connects TRBV12-5 to TRBJ1-6, with D perhaps matching TRBD1 (6 bases). The CDR3 totals 14 residues. Per the germline V gene, CDR1 is LGHNT and CDR2 is FRNRAP. Trimming removed 3 bases at V and 7 bases at J, with 10 bases between. In DNA, the CDR3 is TGTGCTAGTGGTTTAGGACAGTTAAATTCACCCCTCCACTTT. Amino acid sequence: CASGLGQLNSPLHF. The entire variable domain, with the rest obtained from reference TRBV12-5 and TRBJ1-6, is as follows: DARVTQTPRHKVTEMGQEVTMRCQPILGHNTVFWYRQTMMQGLELLAYFRNRAPLDDSGMPKDRFSAEMPDATLATLKIQPSEPRDSAVYFCASGLGQLNSPLHFGNGTRLTVT.